The 6 T cell receptor beta chains below come from one sample, sequenced in a study of tumor and adjacent non-tumor tissue in lung cancer. Three rounds of nested PCR, following a modified ARM-PCR protocol, produced the TCRbeta library. One entry per CDR3 protein results from TCRdb running MiXCR on the multiplex PCR reads. This sample has about 110,000 distinct CDR3 sequences, with about 64% found just once. The template was RNA from unsorted bulk tissue. More than 3 cm separated this lung sample from the edge of the tumor. Sequenced: distant non-tumor lung tissue. Receptors originate from a man aged 60 to 75 with non-small cell lung cancer.

The sample holds a few counts of this clonotype. The junction and the germline gene differ at one end; a read error may be behind it. J is TRBJ2-1 and V is TRBV25-1; maybe TRBD1 (6 bases). This CDR3 comprises 15 residues. The germline gives CDR1 MGHDK, CDR2 SYGVNS. Here the CDR3 DNA reads TGTGCCAGCAGTGACGCTACGAAGGGGGACAATGAGCAGCTCTTC. It codes for CASSDATKGDNEQLF.

In this sample, this clonotype turned up once. The germline gene is not matched at one end of the junction; a read error may be the cause. The rearrangement links TRBV4-1 to TRBJ1-5; tentatively, D is TRBD1 (5 bases). Germline V gene sequence: CDR1 MGHRA, CDR2 YSYEKL. The CDR3 is 18 residues long. The CDR3 DNA sequence: TGCGTCAGCAGCCAAACCGGGACGGGGCGTGATGGCAATCAGCCCCAGCATTTT. Translation: CVSSQTGTGRDGNQPQHF.

On this clonotype itself: Germline and junction disagree at one end, which may indicate a read error. The chain's CDR3 is CVISETGRYGYTF. The CDR3 DNA follows: TGTGTCATCAGCGAGACAGGGCGGTATGGCTACACCTTC. The chain employs TRBV10-3 and TRBJ1-2; 7 positions match TRBD1. Per the germline V gene, CDR1 is ENHRY and CDR2 is SYGVKD. The CDR3 contains 13 residues.

Concerning this clonotype itself: The CDR3 ends on some other residue instead of the conserved phenylalanine or tryptophan, so this is likely a read error. This sequence joins TRBV11-3 and TRBJ2-6; the D gene is possibly TRBD1 (6 bases). Germline loops: CDR1 SGHNT, CDR2 YENEEA. The CDR3 spans 15 residues. CDR3 in amino acids: CPSSQQGSGVNVLTI. CDR3 coding DNA: TGTCCCAGCAGCCAACAGGGTTCTGGGGTCAACGTCCTGACTATC.

This clonotype was seen many times. This chain links TRBV5-5 with TRBJ2-4, with 13 bases fitting TRBD2. CDR1 SGHKS and CDR2 YYEKEE come from the germline V gene (reference sequence). V shed 1 base and J 5 bases; nucleotides not matched to a gene: 3. This CDR3 has 16 residues. Here the CDR3 reads CASSLPTSGRQNIQYF. CDR3 nucleotides: TGTGCCAGCAGCTTGCCGACTAGCGGGAGGCAAAACATTCAGTACTTC. The full variable domain, in which reference TRBV5-5 and TRBJ2-4 provide the parts outside the CDR3, is DAGVTQSPTHLIKTRGQQVTLRCSPISGHKSVSWYQQVLGQGPQFIFQYYEKEERGRGNFPDRFSARQFPNYSSELNVNALLLGDSALYLCASSLPTSGRQNIQYFGAGTRLSVL.

As to this clonotype: At one end, the junction sequence differs from germline, possibly due to a read error. J is TRBJ2-1 and V is TRBV11-1; weak D call: TRBD1 (6 bases). The CDR3 runs 14 residues. Germline CDR1 SGHAT, CDR2 FQDESV (reference sequence). CDR3 bases: TGTGCAAGCAACACACAGGGAACCCACAATGAGCAGCTCTTC. Its translation is CASNTQGTHNEQLF.